This is a list of T cell receptor beta chains from one sample in a study of tumor and adjacent non-tumor tissue in lung cancer. Each CDR3 protein is one row after TCRdb ran MiXCR on the multiplex PCR reads. The sample lists 90,000 to 100,000 distinct CDR3 sequences, less than 85% occurring once. The sequenced sample was distant non-tumor lung tissue. The receptor set was obtained from a man aged 60-69 years with small cell lung cancer. Each CDR3 is given with its conserved first and last residue. The D gene is left open where the match is weak. A clone size is listed for some rows: how often the clone was seen (once, few, many), or a class if it is expanded.

NA,TRBJ2-2,TRBV6-5,NA,CVSSLDSHHTEELFF,TGTGTCAGCAGTTTAGACAGTCATCACACCGAGGAGCTGTTTTTT
NA,TRBJ2-2,TRBV11-1,NA,CASSLGQQRLVGELSF,TGTGCCAGCAGCTTAGGACAGCAACGACTAGTAGGGGAGCTGTCTTTT
NA,TRBJ2-6,TRBV12-3/TRBV12-4,NA,CACSLGFGPGANVLTF,TGTGCCTGCAGTTTAGGATTTGGACCTGGGGCCAACGTCCTGACTTTC
TRBD2,TRBJ2-5,TRBV6-1,many,CASSVHFSGSQETQYF,TGTGCCAGCAGTGTCCATTTTAGCGGGAGCCAAGAGACCCAGTACTTC
TRBD2,TRBJ2-1,TRBV6-5,NA,CAISYSIWGLADNEQLF,TGTGCCATCAGTTACTCGATTTGGGGACTAGCGGACAATGAGCAGCTCTTC
NA,TRBJ2-1,TRBV6-5,NA,CASCSRAPGKQFF,TGTGCCAGCTGTTCCCGGGCTCCCGGCAAGCAGTTCTTC
NA,TRBJ2-1,TRBV11-1,NA,CARSLAASRSQYYNEQFF,TGTGCCAGGAGCTTAGCGGCCAGCAGGAGCCAATATTATAATGAGCAGTTCTTC
NA,TRBJ2-2,TRBV12-5,NA,CAAWDRNTGGLFF,TGTGCTGCCTGGGATAGAAACACCGGGGGGCTGTTTTTT
NA,TRBJ2-6,TRBV29-1,NA,CSAYISGANVLTF,TGCAGCGCCTACATCTCTGGGGCCAACGTTCTGACTTTC
NA,TRBJ2-5,TRBV11-2,medium-sized,CASRPVSQETQYF,TGTGCCAGCAGACCCGTAAGCCAAGAGACCCAGTACTTC
TRBD2,TRBJ2-1,TRBV6-5,NA,CASRTLSGRDGCNEQFF,TGTGCCAGCCGAACCCTTAGCGGGAGGGACGGCTGCAATGAGCAGTTCTTC
NA,TRBJ1-1,TRBV29-1,many,CSAGRGNTEAFF,TGCAGCGCCGGAAGGGGGAACACTGAAGCTTTCTTT
TRBD1,TRBJ1-1,TRBV5-5,NA,CASSPRIRGAGNEALF,TGTGCCAGCAGCCCCCGCATCAGGGGGGCGGGTAATGAAGCTCTCTTT
NA,TRBJ1-2,TRBV5-4,NA,CVSSFSRYYGYTF,TGTGTCAGCAGCTTCTCCAGGTACTATGGCTACACCTTC
NA,TRBJ1-1,TRBV29-1,NA,CSPTGISQNTEAFF,TGCAGCCCAACCGGGATTTCCCAGAACACTGAAGCCTTCTTT
NA,TRBJ2-7,TRBV30,NA,CAWSVGLAYKQYF,TGTGCCTGGAGTGTCGGCTTAGCCTACAAGCAGTACTTC
NA,TRBJ1-2,TRBV7-9,once,CASSSTRYRYIF,TGTGCCAGCAGCAGTACCCGATATCGCTACATCTTC
TRBD1,TRBJ1-1,TRBV5-6,once,CTSLASGTANTEAFF,TGTACCAGCTTGGCCTCCGGGACAGCGAACACTGAAGCTTTCTTT
TRBD2,TRBJ2-2,TRBV11-3,NA,CTSNLTAGVATGELFF,TGTACCAGCAACTTAACCGCGGGAGTGGCCACCGGGGAGCTGTTTTTT
NA,TRBJ1-2,TRBV2,many,CASKEEVGYGYTF,TGTGCCAGCAAGGAGGAAGTAGGCTATGGCTACACCTTC
TRBD2,TRBJ2-5,TRBV20-1,NA,CSAETGTSEAQETQYF,TGCAGTGCTGAAACCGGGACTAGCGAGGCCCAAGAGACCCAGTACTTC
NA,TRBJ1-2,TRBV11-2,NA,CASDDRDNYSYTF,TGTGCCAGCGACGACAGAGATAACTATAGCTACACCTTC
NA,TRBJ2-1,TRBV11-2,NA,CASSLVTAQSPYNKQFF,TGTGCCAGCAGCTTAGTGACAGCCCAGAGCCCATACAATAAGCAGTTCTTC
NA,TRBJ2-1,TRBV4-2,NA,CASSLAPTASSYNEQFF,TGTGCCAGCAGCCTAGCCCCGACTGCGTCATCCTACAATGAGCAGTTCTTC
NA,TRBJ2-1,TRBV29-1,NA,CSMPGEGSSYNMQFF,TGCAGCATGCCGGGTGAGGGCAGCTCCTACAATATGCAGTTCTTC
TRBD1,TRBJ2-7,TRBV4-1,NA,CASSQVKGTGDSYEQHF,TGCGCCAGCAGCCAAGTGAAAGGGACAGGGGACTCGTACGAGCAGCACTTC
TRBD1,TRBJ2-2,TRBV12-3/TRBV12-4,NA,CASGFSGTDTGELFF,TGTGCCAGCGGTTTCTCTGGGACAGACACCGGGGAGCTATTCTTT
NA,TRBJ2-3,TRBV5-1,NA,CTSSDPQGPDTQYF,TGCACAAGCTCCGACCCGCAGGGACCAGATACGCAGTATTTT
TRBD2,TRBJ2-1,TRBV29-1,NA,CSVPGGGGGGNEQFF,TGCAGCGTTCCCGGGGGGGGGGGGGGGGGCAATGAGCAGTTCTTC
TRBD2,TRBJ2-1,TRBV20-1,NA,CSPVSSGRGQFF,TGCAGTCCCGTGTCTAGCGGGAGGGGGCAGTTCTTC
NA,TRBJ2-3,TRBV6-1,NA,CVSSSLEEGLLGSEQQYF,TGTGTCAGCAGCTCCCTAGAGGAGGGACTCTTGGGCTCGGAGCAGCAGTATTTT
NA,TRBJ2-1,TRBV20-1,many,CSARKVGEQFF,TGCAGTGCTAGAAAAGTGGGTGAGCAGTTCTTC
NA,TRBJ2-1,TRBV4-1,NA,CASRVGLSGNNEQFF,TGCGCCAGCAGGGTTGGACTATCGGGAAACAATGAGCAGTTCTTT
NA,TRBJ1-2,TRBV6-1,NA,CASTDRSPLGYTF,TGTGCCAGTACGGACCGGTCCCCCTTGGGCTACACCTTC
NA,TRBJ2-1,TRBV11-3,NA,CASSSRGIDDDQFF,TGTGCCAGCAGCTCCCGCGGGATAGACGATGACCAGTTCTTC
NA,TRBJ2-7,TRBV6-1,NA,CAGTIGGDLVEQYF,TGTGCCGGCACCATTGGAGGGGATCTGGTCGAGCAGTACTTC
NA,TRBJ2-7,TRBV4-2,many,CASSQERTGAYEQYF,TGTGCCAGCAGCCAAGAGAGGACGGGGGCCTACGAGCAGTACTTC
NA,TRBJ2-5,TRBV19,NA,CASNTFLGSEGQETQYF,TGTGCCAGTAATACCTTCCTGGGTAGCGAAGGACAAGAGACCCAGTACTTC
TRBD2,TRBJ2-7,TRBV29-1,medium-sized,CSVASGISYEQYF,TGCAGCGTTGCTAGCGGGATTTCCTACGAGCAGTACTTC
NA,TRBJ2-2,TRBV4-1,many,CASSQGQDTGELFF,TGCGCCAGCAGCCAGGGTCAGGACACCGGGGAGCTGTTTTTT
TRBD2,TRBJ2-1,TRBV24-1,NA,CATRDRLAGASSYNVQFF,TGTGCCACCAGAGACAGACTAGCGGGAGCTAGTTCCTACAATGTGCAGTTCTTC